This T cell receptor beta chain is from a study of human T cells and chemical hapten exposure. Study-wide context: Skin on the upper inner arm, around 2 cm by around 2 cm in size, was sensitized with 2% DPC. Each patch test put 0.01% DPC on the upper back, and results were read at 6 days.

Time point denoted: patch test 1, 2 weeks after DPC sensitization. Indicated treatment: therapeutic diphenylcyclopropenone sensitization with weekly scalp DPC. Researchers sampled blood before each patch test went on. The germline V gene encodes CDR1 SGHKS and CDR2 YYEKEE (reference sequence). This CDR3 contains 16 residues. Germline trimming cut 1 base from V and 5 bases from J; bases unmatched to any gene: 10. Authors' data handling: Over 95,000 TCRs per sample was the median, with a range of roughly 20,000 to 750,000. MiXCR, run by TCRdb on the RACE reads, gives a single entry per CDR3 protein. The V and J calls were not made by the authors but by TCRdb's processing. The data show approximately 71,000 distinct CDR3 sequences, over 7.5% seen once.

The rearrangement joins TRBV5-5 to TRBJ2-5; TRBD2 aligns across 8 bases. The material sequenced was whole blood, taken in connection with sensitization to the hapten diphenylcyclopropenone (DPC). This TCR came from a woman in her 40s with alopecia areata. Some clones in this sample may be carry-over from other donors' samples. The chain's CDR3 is CASSLIPGGASETQYF. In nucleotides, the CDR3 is TGTGCCAGCAGCTTGATCCCCGGGGGGGCCAGTGAGACCCAGTACTTC.